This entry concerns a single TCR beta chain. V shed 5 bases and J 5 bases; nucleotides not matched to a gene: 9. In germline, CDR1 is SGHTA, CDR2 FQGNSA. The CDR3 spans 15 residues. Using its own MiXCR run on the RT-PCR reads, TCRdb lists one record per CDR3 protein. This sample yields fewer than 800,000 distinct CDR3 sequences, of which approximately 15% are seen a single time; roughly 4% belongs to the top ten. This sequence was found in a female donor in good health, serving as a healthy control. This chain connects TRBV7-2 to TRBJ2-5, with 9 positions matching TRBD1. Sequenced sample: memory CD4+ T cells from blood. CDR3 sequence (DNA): TGTGCCAGCAGCCCCCGAGGACAGGGGACGGAGACCCAGTACTTC. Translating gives CASSPRGQGTETQYF. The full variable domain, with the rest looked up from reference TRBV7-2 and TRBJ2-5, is GAGVSQSPSNKVTEKGKDVELRCDPISGHTALYWYRQSLGQGLEFLIYFQGNSAPDKSGLPSDRFSAERTGGSVSTLTIQRTQQEDSAVYLCASSPRGQGTETQYFGPGTRLLVL.